The clone carrying this T cell receptor beta chain was counted at least ten times. What it recognizes is unknown. This specimen belongs to a study of T-cell reconstitution after alpha-beta-depleted transplantation in children. The V end was cut by 7 bases, the J end by 2 bases, with 15 bases between. This CDR3 comprises 14 residues. Germline V lookup: CDR1 SGHKS, CDR2 YYEKEE (reference sequence). Unique molecular identifiers were built into the TCRbeta library. MiXCR was run by TCRdb on the PCR reads, yielding one entry per CDR3 protein. In the table there are approximately 300,000 distinct CDR3 sequences, over 9.5% of which are singletons. Whole-study findings and limits: Where some patients showed high TCRbeta diversity at day 60, it came from recipient T cells and thymic progenitors that had survived. Two months or so post-transplant, alpha-beta T cells reportedly derived from several hundred expanded graft clones. After one year, T-cell counts and TCRbeta diversity mostly came from new T cells.

The chain joins TRBV5-5 to TRBJ2-5; no firm D call. The sequences come from PBMCs, collected before TCRalphabeta/CD19-depleted stem cell transplant. The source of this sequence is a boy in the first two years of life with acute myeloid leukemia, due to receive a stem cell transplant. The CDR3 DNA sequence: TGTGCCAGCGGCCGACCGGGTCAGCAAGAGACCCAGTACTTC. It is translated as CASGRPGQQETQYF.